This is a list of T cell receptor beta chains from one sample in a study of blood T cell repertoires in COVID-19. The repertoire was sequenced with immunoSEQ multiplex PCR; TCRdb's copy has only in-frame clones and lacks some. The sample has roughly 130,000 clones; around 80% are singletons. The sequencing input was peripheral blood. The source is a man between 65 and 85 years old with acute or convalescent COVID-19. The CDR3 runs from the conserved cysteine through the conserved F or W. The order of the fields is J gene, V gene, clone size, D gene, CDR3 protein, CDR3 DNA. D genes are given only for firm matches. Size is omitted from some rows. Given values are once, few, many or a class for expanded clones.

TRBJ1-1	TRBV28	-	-	CASSPGQPNTEAFF	TGTGCCAGCAGTCCAGGACAGCCGAACACTGAAGCTTTCTTT
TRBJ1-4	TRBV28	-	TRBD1	CASSPRGQGVANEKLFF	TGTGCCAGCAGTCCTCGGGGACAGGGGGTAGCTAATGAAAAACTGTTTTTT
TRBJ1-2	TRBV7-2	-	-	CASSLGPMNYGYTF	TGTGCCAGCAGCTTAGGTCCTATGAACTATGGCTACACCTTC
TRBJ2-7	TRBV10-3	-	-	CAISTGEYEQYF	TGTGCCATCAGCACGGGGGAATACGAGCAGTACTTC
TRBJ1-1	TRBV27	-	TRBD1	CASSALVKQGASTEAFF	TGTGCCAGCAGCGCATTGGTAAAACAGGGGGCGTCGACTGAAGCTTTCTTT
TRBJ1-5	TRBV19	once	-	CASSVRAGNQPQHF	TGTGCCAGTAGTGTCAGGGCGGGGAATCAGCCCCAGCATTTT
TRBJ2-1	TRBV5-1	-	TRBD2	CASSPQAGEIYNEQFF	TGCGCCAGCAGCCCCCAGGCGGGGGAGATCTACAATGAGCAGTTCTTC
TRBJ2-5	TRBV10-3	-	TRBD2	CAIGLGMGRGQETQYF	TGTGCCATCGGTTTAGGGATGGGGAGGGGCCAAGAGACCCAGTACTTC
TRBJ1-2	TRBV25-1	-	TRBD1	CASSNRDRGYYGYTF	TGTGCCAGCAGCAACCGGGACAGGGGATACTATGGCTACACCTTC
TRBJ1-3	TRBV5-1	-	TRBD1	CASSLGDSYSGNTIYF	TGCGCCAGCAGCTTGGGGGACAGTTACTCTGGAAACACCATATATTTT
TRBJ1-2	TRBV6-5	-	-	CASSREGSYGYTF	TGTGCCAGCAGTAGGGAGGGTTCCTATGGCTACACCTTC
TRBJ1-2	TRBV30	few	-	CARRRGEGSNYGYTF	TGTGCCCGGCGCAGGGGCGAGGGGTCTAACTATGGCTACACCTTC
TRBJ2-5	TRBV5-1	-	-	CASSGQFQETQYF	TGCGCCAGCAGCGGTCAGTTCCAAGAGACCCAGTACTTC
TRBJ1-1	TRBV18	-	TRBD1	CASSPRNPGQGGTEAFF	TGTGCCAGCTCACCACGGAACCCCGGACAGGGAGGAACTGAAGCTTTCTTT
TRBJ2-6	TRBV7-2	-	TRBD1	CASSLLQGAAGANVLTF	TGTGCCAGCAGCCTCTTACAGGGGGCGGCAGGGGCCAACGTCCTGACTTTC
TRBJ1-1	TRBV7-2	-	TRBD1	CASSSQGAYTEAFF	TGTGCCAGCAGCTCGCAGGGGGCGTACACTGAAGCTTTCTTT
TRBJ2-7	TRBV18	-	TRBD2	CASSSQAGGSYEQYF	TGTGCCAGCTCATCGCAAGCGGGGGGTTCCTACGAGCAGTACTTC
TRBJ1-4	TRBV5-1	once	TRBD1	CASSITGTANEKLFF	TGCGCCAGCAGCATTACCGGGACAGCTAATGAAAAACTGTTTTTT
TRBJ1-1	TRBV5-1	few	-	CASGGQTNTEAFF	TGCGCCAGCGGTGGACAGACGAACACTGAAGCTTTCTTT
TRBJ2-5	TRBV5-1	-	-	CASTLQGLKETQYF	TGCGCCAGCACCCTACAGGGTCTCAAGGAGACCCAGTACTTC
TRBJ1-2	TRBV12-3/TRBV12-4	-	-	CASSFHPVYGYTF	TGTGCCAGCAGTTTCCACCCGGTCTATGGCTACACCTTC
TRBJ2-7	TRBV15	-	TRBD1	CATSRDLGQKTYF	TGTGCCACCAGCAGAGATCTGGGACAGAAGACCTACTTC
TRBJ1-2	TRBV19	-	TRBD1	CATLGQGRTGYTF	TGTGCCACCCTCGGACAGGGGCGGACTGGCTACACCTTC
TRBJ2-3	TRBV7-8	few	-	CASWAEGADTQYF	TGTGCCAGCTGGGCAGAAGGCGCAGATACGCAGTATTTT
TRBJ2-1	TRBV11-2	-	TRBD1	CASSLYGQGYEQFF	TGTGCCAGCAGCTTATATGGACAGGGATATGAGCAGTTCTTC
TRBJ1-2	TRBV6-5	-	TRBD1	CASTDRGANYGYTF	TGTGCCAGCACCGACAGGGGGGCTAACTATGGCTACACCTTC
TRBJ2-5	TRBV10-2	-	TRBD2	CATPKLAGTQETQYF	TGCGCCACCCCAAAACTAGCGGGTACACAAGAGACCCAGTACTTC
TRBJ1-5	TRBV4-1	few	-	CASSQVRGLGTLPYSNQPQHF	TGCGCCAGCAGCCAAGTTAGGGGCCTCGGGACACTTCCATATAGCAATCAGCCCCAGCATTTT
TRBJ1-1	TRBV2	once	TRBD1	CASSNPPGQGASGTEAFF	TGTGCCAGTTCCAACCCTCCGGGACAGGGGGCTTCGGGTACTGAAGCTTTCTTT
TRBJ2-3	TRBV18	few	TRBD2	CASSTILAGGPSGTDTQYF	TGTGCCAGCTCAACCATTCTAGCGGGGGGGCCGTCGGGCACAGATACGCAGTATTTT
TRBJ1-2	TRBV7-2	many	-	CASSLGTSNYGYTF	TGTGCCAGCAGCTTAGGTACATCTAACTATGGCTACACCTTC
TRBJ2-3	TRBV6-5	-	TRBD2	CASSPTSGGAYTQYF	TGTGCCAGCAGCCCGACTAGCGGGGGGGCCTATACGCAGTATTTT
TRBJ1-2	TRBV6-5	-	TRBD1	CASSSTGEGYTF	TGTGCCAGCAGTTCTACAGGGGAAGGCTACACCTTC
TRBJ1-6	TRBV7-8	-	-	CASSLARGLYNSPLHF	TGTGCCAGCAGCTTAGCGCGCGGACTGTATAATTCACCCCTCCACTTT
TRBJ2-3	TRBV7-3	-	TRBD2	CASSRTSGGATDTQYF	TGTGCCAGCAGCCGGACTAGCGGGGGGGCCACAGATACGCAGTATTTT
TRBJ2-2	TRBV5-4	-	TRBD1	CASSRTMGQGGTGELFF	TGTGCCAGCAGCCGAACGATGGGACAGGGAGGCACCGGGGAGCTGTTTTTT
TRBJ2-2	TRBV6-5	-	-	CASRKVADGAGELFF	TGTGCCAGCAGGAAGGTGGCAGACGGGGCCGGGGAGCTGTTTTTT
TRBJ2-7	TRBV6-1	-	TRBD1	CASSEAWGYPGQGYEQYF	TGTGCCAGCAGTGAGGCCTGGGGCTATCCGGGACAGGGCTACGAGCAGTACTTC
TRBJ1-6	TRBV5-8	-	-	CASSQNSPLHF	TGTGCCAGCAGCCAAAATTCACCCCTCCACTTT
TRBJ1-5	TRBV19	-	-	CATSPDYSNQPQHF	TGTGCCACAAGCCCGGACTATAGCAATCAGCCCCAGCATTTT
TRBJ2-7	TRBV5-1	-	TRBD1	CASSPGTGSSDEQYF	TGCGCCAGCAGCCCGGGGACAGGGAGTTCGGATGAGCAGTACTTC
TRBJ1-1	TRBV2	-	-	CASRRSVDTEAFF	TGTGCCAGCAGGCGGTCGGTGGACACTGAAGCTTTCTTT
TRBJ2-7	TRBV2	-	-	CASSEAGVDSSYEQYF	TGTGCCAGCAGTGAAGCTGGGGTGGACAGCTCCTACGAGCAGTACTTC
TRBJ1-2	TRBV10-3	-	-	CAISESGRVKSYGYTF	TGTGCCATCAGTGAGTCGGGCAGGGTCAAGAGCTATGGCTACACCTTC
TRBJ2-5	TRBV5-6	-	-	CASSLRGAGLETQYF	TGTGCCAGCAGCCTCCGGGGGGCCGGATTGGAGACCCAGTACTTC
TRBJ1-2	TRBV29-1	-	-	CSAQAGTRDGYTF	TGCAGCGCCCAAGCCGGGACACGGGATGGCTACACCTTC
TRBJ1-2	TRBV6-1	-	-	CASSEALAGSNYGYTF	TGTGCCAGCAGTGAAGCTCTGGCAGGGTCTAACTATGGCTACACCTTC
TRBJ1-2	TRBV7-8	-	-	CASSPLAAMGRRGYTF	TGTGCCAGCAGCCCCCTCGCAGCTATGGGGAGAAGAGGCTACACCTTC
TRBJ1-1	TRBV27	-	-	CASSPGPNGQPKTTFF	TGTGCCAGCAGTCCTGGCCCCAATGGACAGCCGAAGACGACTTTCTTT
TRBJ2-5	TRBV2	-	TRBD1	CASDSGQPRETQYF	TGTGCCAGCGACTCGGGACAGCCGAGAGAGACCCAGTACTTC
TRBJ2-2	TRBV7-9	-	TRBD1	CASSYGTGNAGELFF	TGTGCCAGCAGCTATGGGACAGGGAATGCCGGGGAGCTGTTTTTT
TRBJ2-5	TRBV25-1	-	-	CASSAHGYQETQYF	TGTGCCAGCAGTGCCCATGGCTACCAAGAGACCCAGTACTTC
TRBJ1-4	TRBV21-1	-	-	CASRLGTLGEGSNEKLFF	TGTGCCAGTAGACTGGGGACTTTAGGAGAGGGGTCTAATGAAAAACTGTTTTTT